This TCR beta chain was retrieved from a study of blood T cell repertoires in COVID-19. Libraries were prepared by immunoSEQ multiplex PCR; TCRdb keeps only in-frame clonotypes and omits some of them. The table includes some 300,000 clones, approximately 88% detected once. Enrollees, about 18 to 89 years old, lived in fewer than 25 US areas. For recovered donors of Cohort 3, there were two negative PCRs, clearance, or symptom resolution. Sequences were obtained from PBMCs or T cells enriched from blood (not recorded which). This clonotype was sampled from a woman in her 40s who had recovered from COVID-19.

The CDR3 loop is CASRPTLAKNRNEQFF. The CDR3 region has the DNA TGTGCCAGCAGACCTACACTAGCGAAGAATCGCAATGAGCAGTTCTTC. The V call is TRBV7-2, the J call TRBJ2-1; TRBD2 matches 7 bases. Germline loops: CDR1 SGHTA, CDR2 FQGNSA. Losses at the gene ends were 6 bases for V and 6 bases for J; bases not matched to a gene: 14. This CDR3 comprises 16 residues.